These 10 T cell receptor beta chains share one sample of origin, sequenced in a study of blood T cell repertoires in COVID-19. Only in-frame clones appear in the TCRdb table, and some are missing; sequencing was by immunoSEQ multiplex PCR. The sample carries 250,000 or so clones, approximately 81% recorded once. The sequencing sample was made of PBMCs or T cells enriched from blood (not recorded which). These receptors originate from a woman aged 45 to 65 who had been exposed to COVID-19.

This clone came up many times. The CDR3 sequence: CASSGDTYNSPLHF. The CDR3 DNA sequence: TGTGCCAGCAGCGGGGACACGTATAATTCACCCCTCCACTTT. V gene TRBV3-1 (or the pseudogene TRBV3-2) combines with J gene TRBJ1-6; tentatively, D is TRBD1 (6 bases). CDR1 LGHDT and CDR2 YNNKEL come from the germline V gene (reference sequence). This CDR3 comprises 14 residues. V dropped 5 bases and J dropped 4 bases, with 9 bases sitting between them.

The chain links TRBV19 to TRBJ2-5; 11 nucleotides align to TRBD1. The length of the CDR3 is 16 residues. Germline V gene lookup returns CDR1 LNHDA and CDR2 SQIVND (reference sequence). The J segment lost 1 base and the V segment lost 5 bases, leaving 6 bases of the junction unmatched. The CDR3: CASSPRTGGPQETQYF. CDR3 DNA sequence: TGTGCCAGTAGTCCCCGGACAGGGGGCCCCCAAGAGACCCAGTACTTC.

This chain uses TRBV27 with TRBJ2-2; the match to TRBD2 covers 7 bases. Germline V gene lookup returns CDR1 MNHEY and CDR2 SMNVEV (reference sequence). This CDR3 comprises 18 residues. V shed 0 bases and J 4 bases; nucleotides not matched to a gene: 11. In DNA form, the CDR3 reads TGTGCCAGCAGTTTATCTGGACTAGTTAGTGTGTCCACCGGGGAGCTGTTTTTT. Protein product: CASSLSGLVSVSTGELFF.

The V and J genes are TRBV2 and TRBJ1-5; D is ambiguous. CDR1 SNHLY and CDR2 FYNNEI come from the germline V gene. Deletions cut 6 bases from V and 0 bases from J, with 12 bases between. This CDR3 contains 15 residues. CDR3 in DNA: TGTGCCAGCAGCCCCGAGTTTAATAGCAATCAGCCCCAGCATTTT. Translated, it gives CASSPEFNSNQPQHF.

This chain uses TRBV7-3 with TRBJ2-3; a weak D match, TRBD2 (6 bases). The V gene lost 0 bases and the J gene lost 5 bases, with 9 bases spanning the gap. The CDR3 spans 14 residues. The V gene's germline CDR1 is SGHTA and CDR2 FQGTGA. CDR3 bases: TGTGCCAGCAGCTTAACGGGGGGAGGAGATACGCAGTATTTT. Protein product: CASSLTGGGDTQYF. The complete variable domain, with remaining parts taken from reference TRBV7-3 and TRBJ2-3, reads GAGVSQTPSNKVTEKGKYVELRCDPISGHTALYWYRQSLGQGPEFLIYFQGTGAADDSGLPNDRFFAVRPEGSVSTLKIQRTERGDSAVYLCASSLTGGGDTQYFGPGTRLTVL.

This chain joins TRBV12-1 and TRBJ1-6. TRBV12-1 is listed as a pseudogene. The CDR3 spans 15 residues. The CDR3 region is CASSFEEKKLSPLHF. CDR3 bases: TGTGCCAGCAGCTTTGAGGAGAAGAAACTTTCACCCCTCCACTTT.

The chain couples TRBV11-2 to TRBJ1-4, with D unclear. CDR3 length equals 15 residues. Looked up from germline, CDR1 is SGHAT and CDR2 is FQNNGV. Deletions cut 4 bases from V and 7 bases from J, with 16 bases between. CDR3 protein: CASSSSTADGEKLFF. The CDR3 DNA sequence: TGTGCCAGCAGCTCCTCCACGGCGGATGGTGAAAAACTGTTTTTT.

This rearrangement joins TRBV7-2 to TRBJ1-5; 9 positions match TRBD1. J lost 5 bases, V lost 5 bases, and 7 bases had no gene match. Germline assignment: CDR1 SGHTA and CDR2 FQGNSA. CDR3 size: 15 residues. The CDR3 DNA follows: TGTGCCAGCAGCCCCCGACAGGGGGTTTATCAGCCCCAGCATTTT. It yields the protein CASSPRQGVYQPQHF.

This clone was seen more than once but under ten times. This sequence joins TRBV4-3 and TRBJ2-7; D not certain. In germline, CDR1 is LGHNA, CDR2 YSLEER. The CDR3 runs to 15 residues. Trimming left V 4 bases short and J 2 bases short, with 15 bases between. CDR3 sequence reads: CASSRTVETPYEQYF. CDR3 DNA: TGCGCCAGCAGCCGTACAGTGGAAACCCCCTACGAGCAGTACTTC.

The table lists this clone with a few counts. The chain recombines TRBV20-1 with TRBJ1-4; TRBD1 is a possible D gene (5 bases). CDR3 length: 15 residues. Germline V lookup: CDR1 DFQATT, CDR2 SNEGSKA (reference sequence). Trimming shortened V by 3 bases and J by 0 bases, and 11 bases separated the two germline ends. The CDR3 protein is CSASIDSATNEKLFF. CDR3 in DNA: TGCAGTGCTAGTATCGACAGCGCAACTAATGAAAAACTGTTTTTT.